Listed here are 8 T cell receptor beta chains from one sample, sequenced in a study of identical twins. TCRdb reanalysed the 5' RACE reads using MiXCR and keeps one entry per CDR3 protein. The sample carries 600,000 to 850,000 distinct CDR3 sequences, about 18% recorded once. This sample was shared with a second study, whose subject was T cells expressing NK-cell markers.

Sequenced input: PBMCs. The receptor set was obtained from a young woman in good health.

This rearrangement joins TRBV11-3 to TRBJ2-1; D may be TRBD1 or TRBD2 (6 bases each). V dropped 8 bases and J dropped 8 bases, with 25 bases sitting between them. The CDR3 contains 16 residues. Germline V gene sequence: CDR1 SGHNT, CDR2 YENEEA. The CDR3 region is CASRGPPKAFGDEQFF. For the CDR3, the DNA is TGTGCCAGCCGGGGGCCCCCTAAGGCGTTTGGGGATGAGCAGTTCTTC.

The sample holds a few counts of this clonotype. The V call is TRBV7-2, the J call TRBJ2-7; 16 bases line up with TRBD2. The CDR3 length is 16 residues. The germline gives CDR1 SGHTA, CDR2 FQGNSA. The J segment lost 7 bases and the V segment lost 5 bases, leaving 8 bases of the junction unmatched. CDR3 loop: CASSILGLAGGPEQYF. The CDR3 coding sequence is TGTGCCAGCAGCATACTGGGACTAGCGGGAGGGCCGGAGCAGTACTTC.

This clonotype was observed a handful of times. The chain joins TRBV7-8 to TRBJ2-3; no clear D. Germline values: CDR1 SGHVS, CDR2 FQNEAQ. V lost 1 base and J 5 bases, leaving 10 bases between the germline ends. CDR3 length: 14 amino acids. The chain's CDR3 is CASSLGPRGDTQYF. CDR3 sequence (DNA): TGTGCCAGCAGCTTAGGTCCCAGAGGAGATACGCAGTATTTT.

This clonotype was seen only a few times. The chain couples TRBV12-3 or TRBV12-4 to TRBJ2-7, with a weak D call TRBD2 (5 bases). V shed 3 bases and J shed 5 bases, with 14 bases lying between them. The CDR3 is made up of 14 amino acids. The CDR3 DNA is TGTGCCAGCAGTTTGGGTTCGGGGATCCACGAGCAGTACTTC. Protein sequence: CASSLGSGIHEQYF.

This clonotype came up a few times. This chain links TRBV6-2 or TRBV6-3 with TRBJ1-5; 7 bases are shared with TRBD1. Germline values: CDR1 MNHEY, CDR2 SVGEGT. After removal of 4 bases from V and 0 bases from J, the junction contained 6 bases not matched to a gene. CDR3 length equals 16 residues. The CDR3 loop is CASSSAGQSSNQPQHF. In DNA form, the CDR3 reads TGTGCCAGCAGTTCGGCGGGACAGAGTAGCAATCAGCCCCAGCATTTT.

The chain is built from TRBV12-3 or TRBV12-4 and TRBJ2-1, with D perhaps matching TRBD1 or TRBD2 (5 bases each). The germline V and J ends were trimmed by 2 bases and 9 bases, with 11 bases remaining between them. CDR3 length equals 13 residues. The CDR3 protein is CASSLPPGSEQFF. In nucleotides, the CDR3 is TGTGCCAGCAGTTTACCCCCAGGGAGTGAGCAGTTCTTC.

The chain recombines TRBV20-1 with TRBJ2-1; 7 nucleotides match TRBD2. The junction had 2 bases not matched to a gene; V was cut back by 8 bases and J by 4 bases. Germline-derived CDR1 and CDR2 are DFQATT and SNEGSKA (reference sequence). The CDR3 length is 11 residues. The chain's CDR3 is CSSGAYNEQFF. The CDR3 nucleotides read TGCAGTAGCGGGGCTTACAATGAGCAGTTCTTC.

This CDR3 is CSVGTGYDEQYF. CDR3 DNA sequence: TGCAGCGTCGGGACAGGGTACGACGAGCAGTACTTC. The rearrangement uses TRBV29-1 and TRBJ2-7; 9 nucleotides line up with TRBD1. With 6 bases clipped from V and 5 bases from J, the junction kept 5 bases outside the gene matches. The CDR3 is made up of 12 amino acids. CDR1 is SQVTM, CDR2 ANQGSEA, per germline.